What follows describes a single T cell receptor (beta chain). This sample is part of a study of blood T cell repertoires in COVID-19. Looking at the study overall: Italy, Spain and the United States were the sources of the convalescent and acute COVID-19 samples. T cells, B-cell-depleted T cells, or PBMCs supplied cDNA or gDNA.

Unmatched junction bases numbered 9, after V lost 4 bases and J lost 6 bases. CDR1 and CDR2 (germline): SGHRS, YFSETQ. CDR3 size: 14 residues. This table comes from immunoSEQ multiplex PCR, and its TCRdb copy is limited to in-frame clones, with some not included. The sample has 250,000 to 350,000 clones; 80% to 90% are singletons. Individuals drawn from 20 to 25 US areas were roughly 18 to 89 years old. Cohort allocation depended upon clinical history that participants reported. The sequenced sample consisted of PBMCs or T cells enriched from blood (not recorded which). The TCR sequence derives from a woman aged 25 to 39 who had recovered from COVID-19. The chain recombines TRBV5-1 with TRBJ1-1; 7 positions agree with TRBD1. CDR3 region: CASSPPWDSPEAFF. CDR3 DNA sequence: TGCGCCAGCAGCCCTCCCTGGGACAGCCCTGAAGCTTTCTTT.